The present T cell receptor beta chain was sequenced within a study of cytomegalovirus exposure and HLA in healthy donors. About the study: The Caucasian-associated ancestry cluster contained 65% to 85% of the approximately 420 genotyped donors.

Although they were nominally healthy when sampled, donors likely had unrecorded immune exposures. PCR amplification relied on 60 Vbeta primers (plus 13 Jbeta primers). Profiling relied on immunoSEQ multiplex PCR, and the TCRdb table lists in-frame clones only, not all of them. The data show around 150,000 clones, with 55% to 80% seen just once and roughly 14% held by the top ten. Germline values: CDR1 SGHVS, CDR2 FQNEAQ. The CDR3 runs 15 residues. Between the trimmed V and J ends, which lost 1 base and 8 bases, there was a span of 15 bases. Source material: PBMCs. The source of this sequence is a human donor in good health. The J gene is TRBJ2-1, the V gene TRBV7-8; tentative D call: TRBD1 (5 bases). This chain's CDR3 is CASSLEVAGYDEQFF. CDR3 DNA: TGTGCCAGCAGCTTAGAGGTCGCAGGGTACGATGAGCAGTTCTTC.